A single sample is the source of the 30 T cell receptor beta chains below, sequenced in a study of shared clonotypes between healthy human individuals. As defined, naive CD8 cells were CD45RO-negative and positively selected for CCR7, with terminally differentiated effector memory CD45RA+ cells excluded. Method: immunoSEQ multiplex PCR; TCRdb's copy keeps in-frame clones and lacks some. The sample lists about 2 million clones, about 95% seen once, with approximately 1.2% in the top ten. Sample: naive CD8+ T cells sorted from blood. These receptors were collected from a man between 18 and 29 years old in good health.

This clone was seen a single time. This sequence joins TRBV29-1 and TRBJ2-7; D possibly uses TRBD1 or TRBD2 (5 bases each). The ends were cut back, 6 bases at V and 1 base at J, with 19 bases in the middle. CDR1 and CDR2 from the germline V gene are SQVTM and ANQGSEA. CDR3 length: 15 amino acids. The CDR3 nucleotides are TGCAGCGTCGGCCCCGTCCCAGAGGGGTCCTACGAGCAGTACTTC. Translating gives CSVGPVPEGSYEQYF.

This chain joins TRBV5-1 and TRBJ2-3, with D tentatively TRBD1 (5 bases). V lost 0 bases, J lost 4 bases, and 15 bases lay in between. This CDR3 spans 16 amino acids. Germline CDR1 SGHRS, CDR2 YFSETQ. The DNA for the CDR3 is TGCGCCAGCAGCTTGGTGTCAGGGTCGTTCGCAGATACGCAGTATTTT. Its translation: CASSLVSGSFADTQYF. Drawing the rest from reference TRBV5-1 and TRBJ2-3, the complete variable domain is KAGVTQTPRYLIKTRGQQVTLSCSPISGHRSVSWYQQTPGQGLQFLFEYFSETQRNKGNFPGRFSGRQFSNSRSEMNVSTLELGDSALYLCASSLVSGSFADTQYFGPGTRLTVL.

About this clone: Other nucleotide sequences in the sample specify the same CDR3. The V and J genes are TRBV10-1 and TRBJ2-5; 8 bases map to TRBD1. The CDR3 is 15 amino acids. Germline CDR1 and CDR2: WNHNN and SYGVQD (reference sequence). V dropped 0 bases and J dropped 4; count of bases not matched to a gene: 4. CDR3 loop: CASSESRGQGETQYF. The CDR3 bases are TGCGCCAGCAGTGAGTCGAGAGGACAGGGAGAGACCCAGTACTTC.

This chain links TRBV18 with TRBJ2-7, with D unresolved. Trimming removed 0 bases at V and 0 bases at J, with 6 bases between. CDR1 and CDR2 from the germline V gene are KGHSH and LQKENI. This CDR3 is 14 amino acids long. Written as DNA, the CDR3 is TGTGCCAGCTCACCACCGGCCAGCTCCTACGAGCAGTACTTC. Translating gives CASSPPASSYEQYF.

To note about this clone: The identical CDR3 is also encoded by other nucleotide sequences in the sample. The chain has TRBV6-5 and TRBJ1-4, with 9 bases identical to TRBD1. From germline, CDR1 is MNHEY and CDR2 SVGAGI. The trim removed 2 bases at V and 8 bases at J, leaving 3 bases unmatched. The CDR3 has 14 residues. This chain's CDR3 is CASSYGTGNEKLFF. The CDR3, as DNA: TGTGCCAGCAGTTACGGGACAGGGAACGAAAAACTGTTTTTT.

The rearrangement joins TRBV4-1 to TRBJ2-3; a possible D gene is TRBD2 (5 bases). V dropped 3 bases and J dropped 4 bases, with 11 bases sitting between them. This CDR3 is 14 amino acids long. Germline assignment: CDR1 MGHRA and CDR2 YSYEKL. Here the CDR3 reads CASSHPGIPDTQYF. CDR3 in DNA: TGCGCCAGCAGCCACCCCGGGATACCAGATACGCAGTATTTT.

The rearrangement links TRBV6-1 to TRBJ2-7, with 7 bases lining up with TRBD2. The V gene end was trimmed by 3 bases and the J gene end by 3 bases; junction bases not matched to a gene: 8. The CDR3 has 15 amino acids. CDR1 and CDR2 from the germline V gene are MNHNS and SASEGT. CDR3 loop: CASSEELASYYEQYF. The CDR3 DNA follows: TGTGCCAGCAGTGAGGAACTAGCGTCGTACTACGAGCAGTACTTC.

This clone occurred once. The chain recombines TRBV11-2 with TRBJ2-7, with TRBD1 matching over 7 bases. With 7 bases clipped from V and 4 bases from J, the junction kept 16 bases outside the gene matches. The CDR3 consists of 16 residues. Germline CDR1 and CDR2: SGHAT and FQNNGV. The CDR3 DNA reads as TGTGCCAGCATAGTATTCGGGATGGCAGGGGGATACGAGCAGTACTTC. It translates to CASIVFGMAGGYEQYF. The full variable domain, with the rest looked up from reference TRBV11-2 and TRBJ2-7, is EAGVAQSPRYKIIEKRQSVAFWCNPISGHATLYWYQQILGQGPKLLIQFQNNGVVDDSQLPKDRFSAERLKGVDSTLKIQPAKLEDSAVYLCASIVFGMAGGYEQYFGPGTRLTVT.

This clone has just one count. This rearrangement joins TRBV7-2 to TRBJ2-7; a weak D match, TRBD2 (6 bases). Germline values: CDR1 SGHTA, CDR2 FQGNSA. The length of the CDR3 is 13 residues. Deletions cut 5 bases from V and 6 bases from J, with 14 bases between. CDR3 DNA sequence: TGTGCCAGCAGCCAAATAGTCGGGGGCGAGCAGTACTTC. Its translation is CASSQIVGGEQYF.

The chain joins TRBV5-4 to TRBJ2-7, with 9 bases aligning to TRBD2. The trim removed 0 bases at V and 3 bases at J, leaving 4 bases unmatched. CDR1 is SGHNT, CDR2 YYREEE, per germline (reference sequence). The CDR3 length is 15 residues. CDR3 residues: CASSLAQREVYEQYF. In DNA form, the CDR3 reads TGTGCCAGCAGCTTGGCCCAGCGGGAGGTCTACGAGCAGTACTTC.

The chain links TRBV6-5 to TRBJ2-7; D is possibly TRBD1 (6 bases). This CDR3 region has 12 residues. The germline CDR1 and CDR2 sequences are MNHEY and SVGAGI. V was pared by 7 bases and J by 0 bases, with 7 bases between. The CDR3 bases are TGTGCCAGCAAGGGGGACTCCTACGAGCAGTACTTC. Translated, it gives CASKGDSYEQYF.

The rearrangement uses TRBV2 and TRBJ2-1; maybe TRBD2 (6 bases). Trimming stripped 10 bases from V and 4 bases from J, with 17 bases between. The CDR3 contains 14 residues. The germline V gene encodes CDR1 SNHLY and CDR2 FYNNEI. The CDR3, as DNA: TGTGCCACCTCCCCGAGGGCGGGGTACAATGAGCAGTTCTTC. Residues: CATSPRAGYNEQFF.

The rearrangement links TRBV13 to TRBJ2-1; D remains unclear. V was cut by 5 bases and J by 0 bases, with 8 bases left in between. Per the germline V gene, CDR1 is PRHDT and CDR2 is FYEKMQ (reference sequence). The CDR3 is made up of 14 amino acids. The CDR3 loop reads CASSPASSYNEQFF. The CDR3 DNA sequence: TGTGCCAGCAGCCCGGCGAGCTCCTACAATGAGCAGTTCTTC. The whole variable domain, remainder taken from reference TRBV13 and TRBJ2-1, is AAGVIQSPRHLIKEKRETATLKCYPIPRHDTVYWYQQGPGQDPQFLISFYEKMQSDKGSIPDRFSAQQFSDYHSELNMSSLELGDSALYFCASSPASSYNEQFFGPGTRLTVL.

The CDR3 spells CAQESGSTDTQYF. CDR3 DNA: TGTGCCCAGGAAAGTGGCAGCACAGATACGCAGTATTTT. V usage is TRBV30 and J usage is TRBJ2-3, with D unresolved. The V gene's germline CDR1 is GTSNPN and CDR2 SVGIG (reference sequence). The CDR3 covers 13 residues. Deletions cut 8 bases from V and 0 bases from J, with 12 bases between.

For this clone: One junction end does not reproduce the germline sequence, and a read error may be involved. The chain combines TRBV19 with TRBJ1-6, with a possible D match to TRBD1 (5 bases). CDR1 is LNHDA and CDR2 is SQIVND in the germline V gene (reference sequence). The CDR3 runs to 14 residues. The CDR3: CASSIGAYTSPLHF. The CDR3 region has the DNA TGTGCCAGTAGTATTGGGGCCTATACTTCACCCCTCCACTTT.

This CDR3 is CASERDRGLYEQYF. The DNA for the CDR3 is TGTGCCAGCGAACGGGACAGGGGGCTTTACGAGCAGTACTTC. The gene calls are TRBV6-1 and TRBJ2-7; 12 nucleotides agree with TRBD1. The junction had 6 bases not matched to a gene; V was cut back by 8 bases and J by 4 bases. Germline-derived CDR1 and CDR2 are MNHNS and SASEGT. The CDR3 sequence is 14 residues long.

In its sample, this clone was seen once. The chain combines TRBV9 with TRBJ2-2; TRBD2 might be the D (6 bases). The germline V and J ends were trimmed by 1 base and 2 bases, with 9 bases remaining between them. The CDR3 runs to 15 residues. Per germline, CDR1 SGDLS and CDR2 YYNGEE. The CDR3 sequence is CASSVFGSNTGELFF. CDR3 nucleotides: TGTGCCAGCAGCGTATTCGGGAGCAACACCGGGGAGCTGTTTTTT.

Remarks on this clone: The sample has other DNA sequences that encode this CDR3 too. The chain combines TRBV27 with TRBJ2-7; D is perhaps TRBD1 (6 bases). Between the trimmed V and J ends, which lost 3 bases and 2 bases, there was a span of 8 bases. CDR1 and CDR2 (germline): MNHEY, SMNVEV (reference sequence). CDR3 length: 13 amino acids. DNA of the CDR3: TGTGCCAGCAGTTTGACAGGTGCCTACGAGCAGTACTTC. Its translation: CASSLTGAYEQYF.

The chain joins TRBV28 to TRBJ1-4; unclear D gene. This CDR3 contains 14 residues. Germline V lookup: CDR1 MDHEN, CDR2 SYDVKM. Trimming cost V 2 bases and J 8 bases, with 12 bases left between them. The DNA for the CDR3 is TGTGCCAGCAGTTTAGACTTCGACGGGGAAAAACTGTTTTTT. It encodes CASSLDFDGEKLFF. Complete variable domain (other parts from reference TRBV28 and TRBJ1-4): DVKVTQSSRYLVKRTGEKVFLECVQDMDHENMFWYRQDPGLGLRLIYFSYDVKMKEKGDIPEGYSVSREKKERFSLILESASTNQTSMYLCASSLDFDGEKLFFGSGTQLSVL.

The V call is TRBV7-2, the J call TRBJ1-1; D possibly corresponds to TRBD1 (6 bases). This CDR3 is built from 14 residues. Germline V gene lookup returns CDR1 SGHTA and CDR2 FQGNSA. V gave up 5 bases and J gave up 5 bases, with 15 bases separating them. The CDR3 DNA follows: TGTGCCAGCAGCATCACCAGGGGTAGTACTGAAGCTTTCTTT. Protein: CASSITRGSTEAFF.

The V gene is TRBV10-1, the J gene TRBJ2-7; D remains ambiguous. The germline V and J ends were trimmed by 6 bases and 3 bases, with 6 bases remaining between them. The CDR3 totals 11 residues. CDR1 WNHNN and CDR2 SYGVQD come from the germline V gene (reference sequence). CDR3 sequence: CASRRDYEQYF. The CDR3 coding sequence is TGCGCCAGCAGACGCGACTACGAGCAGTACTTC.

The CDR3 protein is CASSEAGTGELFF. The CDR3, as DNA: TGTGCCAGCAGTGAAGCGGGAACCGGGGAGCTGTTTTTT. V and J are TRBV6-1 and TRBJ2-2; D is unresolved. Germline lookup yields CDR1 MNHNS and CDR2 SASEGT. V dropped 0 bases and J dropped 5 bases, with 4 bases sitting between them. The CDR3 contains 13 residues.

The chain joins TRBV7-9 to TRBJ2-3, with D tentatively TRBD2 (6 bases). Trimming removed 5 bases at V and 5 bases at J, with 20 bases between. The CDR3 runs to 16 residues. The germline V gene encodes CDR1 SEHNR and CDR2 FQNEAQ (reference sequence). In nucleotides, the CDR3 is TGTGCCAGCAGCGATCCACTCAGGCGGGGCGTAGATACGCAGTATTTT. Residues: CASSDPLRRGVDTQYF.

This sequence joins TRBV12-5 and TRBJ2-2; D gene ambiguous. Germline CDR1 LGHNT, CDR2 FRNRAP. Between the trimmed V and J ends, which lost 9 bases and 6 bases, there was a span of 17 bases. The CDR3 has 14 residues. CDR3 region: CASGPLGSSGELFF. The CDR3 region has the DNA TGTGCTAGCGGCCCCCTTGGATCGTCCGGGGAGCTGTTTTTT.

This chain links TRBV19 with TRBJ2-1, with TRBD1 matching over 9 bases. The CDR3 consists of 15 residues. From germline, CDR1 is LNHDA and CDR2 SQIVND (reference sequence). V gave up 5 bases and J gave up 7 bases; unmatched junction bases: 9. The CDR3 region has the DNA TGTGCCAGTAGTTCCCCTCGGACAGGGGCGAATGAGCAGTTCTTC. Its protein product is CASSSPRTGANEQFF.

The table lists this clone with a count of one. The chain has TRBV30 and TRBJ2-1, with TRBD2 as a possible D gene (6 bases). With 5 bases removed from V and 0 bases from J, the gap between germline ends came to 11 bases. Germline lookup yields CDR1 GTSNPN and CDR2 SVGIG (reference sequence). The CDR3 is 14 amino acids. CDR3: CAWGRESSYNEQFF. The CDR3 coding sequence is TGTGCCTGGGGTCGGGAGAGCTCCTACAATGAGCAGTTCTTC.

CDR3 DNA sequence: TGTGCCAGCAGCTTCGGGACTTGGAGAACTGAAGCTTTCTTT. It yields the protein CASSFGTWRTEAFF. The V call is TRBV5-4, the J call TRBJ1-1; a possible D gene is TRBD1 (5 bases). Germline V lookup: CDR1 SGHNT, CDR2 YYREEE (reference sequence). With 2 bases removed from V and 5 bases from J, the gap between germline ends came to 13 bases. CDR3 length: 14 amino acids.

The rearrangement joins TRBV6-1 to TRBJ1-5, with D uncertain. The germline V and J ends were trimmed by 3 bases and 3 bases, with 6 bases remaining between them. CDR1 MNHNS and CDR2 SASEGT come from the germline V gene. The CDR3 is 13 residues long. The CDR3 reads CASSEDFNQPQHF. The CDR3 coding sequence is TGTGCCAGCAGTGAGGATTTCAATCAGCCCCAGCATTTT.

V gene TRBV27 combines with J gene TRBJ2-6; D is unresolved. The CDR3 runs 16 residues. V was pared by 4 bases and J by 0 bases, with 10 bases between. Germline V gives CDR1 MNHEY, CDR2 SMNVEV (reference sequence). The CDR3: CASSSLQSSGANVLTF. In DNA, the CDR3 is TGTGCCAGCAGTTCCCTACAGAGCTCTGGGGCCAACGTCCTGACTTTC.

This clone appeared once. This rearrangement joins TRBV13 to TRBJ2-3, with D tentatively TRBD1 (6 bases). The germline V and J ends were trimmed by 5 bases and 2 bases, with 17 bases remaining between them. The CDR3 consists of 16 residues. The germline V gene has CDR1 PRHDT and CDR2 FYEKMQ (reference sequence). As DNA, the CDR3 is TGTGCCAGCAGCCCTGGGACACCCACGCTCACAGATACGCAGTATTTT. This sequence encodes CASSPGTPTLTDTQYF.